The source of this T cell receptor beta chain is a study of identical twins. Regarding the study as a whole: Cross-sectional statistics underpinned the conclusions; the same donors were not followed.

The CDR3 contains 15 residues. Using its own MiXCR run on the 5' RACE reads, TCRdb lists one record per CDR3 protein. The sample records hundreds of thousands of distinct CDR3 sequences, less than 9% being singletons. As for this clonotype: Its target is not known. The junction departs from germline at one end; a sequencing error may be responsible.

These same records also appear under a second study, on yellow fever vaccine responses in identical twins. This second study notes: The T cell response to vaccination in identical twins was reportedly partly convergent and partly personalized.

Sequenced input: memory (CD45RO+) T cells sorted from blood. The chain joins TRBV12-3 or TRBV12-4 to TRBJ2-2, with D hard to call. The source of this sequence is a woman aged 18-35 years in good health. This chain's CDR3 is CASRALSVGTWELFF. CDR3 nucleotide sequence: TGTGCCAGCAGAGCACTCTCCGTTGGCACCTGGGAGCTGTTTTTT.